These 5 T cell receptor beta chains came from one sample sequenced in a study of breast tumors, draining lymph nodes, adjacent tissues (dated by TCRdb to about 2016). Library construction relied on multiplex PCR. The sequencing machine was an Illumina HiSeq 2000. TCRdb reanalyzed the raw reads on its own, using fastp at Q25 for trimming and MiXCR for clone calling, and kept in-frame beta chains. Rows with one shared CDR3 protein collapse into an entry with the most common genes and DNA. Present in this sample are more than 30,000 distinct CDR3 sequences, less than 65% of which were seen just once. 15% to 20% of the sample rests with the top ten. Sequences were obtained from breast tumor tissue. The receptor set was obtained from a female donor with breast cancer. Some clones in this sample may be carry-over from other donors' samples.

The chain uses TRBV19 and TRBJ1-2; 9 bases map to TRBD1. V shed 6 bases, J shed 4 bases, and the junction held 6 bases outside the gene matches. The germline V gene has CDR1 LNHDA and CDR2 SQIVND (reference sequence). The CDR3 runs 14 residues. This chain's CDR3 is CASSPLTGGYGYTF. Here the CDR3 DNA reads TGTGCCAGTAGCCCCCTGACAGGGGGCTATGGCTACACCTTC.

This clonotype occurred a few times. The V and J genes are TRBV12-3 or TRBV12-4 and TRBJ1-1, with a weak D call TRBD1 (5 bases). Trimming removed 2 bases at V and 7 bases at J, with 8 bases between. This CDR3 spans 12 amino acids. The CDR3 is CASSLRGLEAFF. DNA for the CDR3: TGTGCCAGCAGTTTAAGGGGTCTTGAAGCTTTCTTT.

V usage is TRBV20-1 and J usage is TRBJ2-2; D remains unclear. Germline V gene data show CDR1 as DFQATT and CDR2 as SNEGSKA (reference sequence). Trimming removed 4 bases at V and 4 bases at J, with 10 bases between. The CDR3 totals 13 residues. CDR3 in amino acids: CSATTFSTGELFF. The CDR3 DNA reads TGCAGTGCTACTACCTTTAGCACCGGGGAGCTGTTTTTT.

This clonotype is labeled medium-sized. The V gene is TRBV6-6, the J gene TRBJ2-7; the D gene is possibly TRBD2 (6 bases). The germline V gene encodes CDR1 MNHNY and CDR2 SVGAGI (reference sequence). This CDR3 comprises 12 residues. Trimming took off 7 bases at V and 6 bases at J, with 13 bases between the two ends. This CDR3 reads CASTPGVLEQYF. As DNA, the CDR3 is TGTGCCAGCACCCCGGGGGTCCTCGAGCAGTACTTC.

Many counts were recorded for this clonotype. The rearrangement links TRBV20-1 to TRBJ2-7; TRBD2 is a possible D gene (7 bases). The CDR3 sequence is 14 residues long. Germline V CDR1 and CDR2: DFQATT, SNEGSKA (reference sequence). V was clipped by 7 bases and J by 4 bases, with 20 bases between them. The CDR3: CSVKLGGAGYEQYF. DNA for the CDR3: TGCAGTGTTAAATTGGGGGGGGCCGGATACGAGCAGTACTTC.